This entry describes one T cell receptor (beta chain). The sample originates from a study of T-cell reconstitution after alpha-beta-depleted transplantation in children. Germline CDR1 MDHEN, CDR2 SYDVKM. The CDR3 is made up of 16 amino acids. The germline V and J ends were trimmed by 4 bases and 0 bases, with 16 bases remaining between them. Unique molecular identifiers tagged the TCRbeta library. Each CDR3 protein is one row after TCRdb ran MiXCR on the PCR reads. The sample carries some 390,000 distinct CDR3 sequences, roughly 21% recorded once. The receptor was isolated from a human donor who donated a stem cell graft to a child with acute myeloid leukemia. The sequencing here drew on PBMCs from the stem cell graft donor, taken from the stem cell graft. The chain recombines TRBV28 with TRBJ2-7; the D is unclear. CDR3 in DNA: TGTGCCAGCAGTTCGCTTCAAGTAACCCTCTCCTACGAGCAGTACTTC. This translates into CASSSLQVTLSYEQYF.